This passage covers 31 T cell receptor beta chains from one sample sequenced in a study of CD8 T cells in ankylosing spondylitis. TCRdb reprocessed the 5' RACE reads via MiXCR and lists one record per CDR3 protein. The sample includes about 300,000 distinct CDR3 sequences, less than 25% of them seen just once. The sequenced sample was blood, either unsorted or a sorted T cell fraction (not recorded which). These receptors originate from a female donor with ankylosing spondylitis or in good health (not recorded which).

V gene TRBV6-2 or TRBV6-3 combines with J gene TRBJ1-2, with D perhaps TRBD1 (5 bases). The CDR3 covers 15 residues. Germline CDR1 reads MNHEY; CDR2 reads SVGEGT. Between the trimmed V and J ends, which lost 2 bases and 2 bases, there was a span of 12 bases. Here the CDR3 reads CASSYNRDPNYGYTF. The CDR3 DNA sequence: TGTGCCAGCAGTTACAACCGGGACCCCAACTATGGCTACACCTTC.

This clonotype was detected only a few times. V is TRBV20-1 and J is TRBJ1-5, with D unresolved. Trimming took off 5 bases at V and 7 bases at J, with 24 bases between the two ends. Germline V lookup: CDR1 DFQATT, CDR2 SNEGSKA (reference sequence). The CDR3 has 16 amino acids. The CDR3 spells CSASPSVKGRVQPQHF. CDR3 DNA sequence: TGCAGTGCTTCTCCTAGCGTAAAGGGAAGGGTACAGCCCCAGCATTTT.

The CDR3 DNA sequence: TGCAGTGCTAGAGTGGGACAGTTTCCCTCCGAGCAGTACTTC. It yields the protein CSARVGQFPSEQYF. The V and J genes are TRBV20-1 and TRBJ2-7; 7 bases are a match to TRBD1. The CDR3 is 14 residues long. Trimming took 1 base from V and 6 from J; bases not matched to a gene: 9. Germline lookup yields CDR1 DFQATT and CDR2 SNEGSKA (reference sequence).

This clonotype has a count of ten or more. The rearrangement joins TRBV29-1 to TRBJ1-2; D gene uncertain. The V gene's germline CDR1 is SQVTM and CDR2 ANQGSEA. V shed 4 bases and J shed 8 bases, with 17 bases lying between them. The CDR3 is made up of 13 amino acids. The CDR3 region is CSVGGIYLRGYTF. The CDR3 DNA sequence: TGCAGCGTTGGCGGGATCTACTTGCGGGGCTACACCTTC.

The chain carries TRBV12-5 and TRBJ1-5; 7 positions agree with TRBD1. After removal of 0 bases from V and 4 bases from J, the junction contained 3 bases not matched to a gene. The CDR3 totals 15 residues. Looked up from germline, CDR1 is LGHNT and CDR2 is FRNRAP. CDR3 sequence reads: CASGLVGQSNQPQHF. CDR3 sequence (DNA): TGTGCTAGTGGTTTGGTGGGACAGAGTAATCAGCCCCAGCATTTT.

There are a few counts of this clonotype. The chain is built from TRBV29-1 and TRBJ2-7; no clear D gene. Between the trimmed V and J ends, which lost 2 bases and 6 bases, there was a span of 14 bases. The CDR3 contains 13 residues. The V gene's germline CDR1 is SQVTM and CDR2 ANQGSEA. CDR3 in amino acids: CSVERSADIEQYF. The CDR3 bases are TGCAGCGTTGAAAGGTCGGCGGATATCGAGCAGTACTTC.

The gene calls are TRBV20-1 and TRBJ2-3, with TRBD2 matching 9 bases. The CDR3 loop spans 16 amino acids. After removal of 6 bases from V and 6 bases from J, the junction contained 16 bases not matched to a gene. Germline assignment: CDR1 DFQATT and CDR2 SNEGSKA (reference sequence). CDR3 sequence (DNA): TGCAGTGCCCGAGGCCTAGCGGGGCCTCGGGGGGATACGCAGTATTTT. Its protein product is CSARGLAGPRGDTQYF.

V is TRBV7-2 and J is TRBJ2-7; tentatively, D is TRBD2 (6 bases). Trimming cost V 2 bases and J 1 base, with 9 bases left between them. CDR3 size: 14 residues. The germline V gene has CDR1 SGHTA and CDR2 FQGNSA. CDR3 DNA sequence: TGTGCCAGCAGCTTACTAGCGACTTCCTACGAGCAGTACTTC. Its translation: CASSLLATSYEQYF. Combining the CDR3 with reference TRBV7-2 and TRBJ2-7 gives the whole variable domain GAGVSQSPSNKVTEKGKDVELRCDPISGHTALYWYRQSLGQGLEFLIYFQGNSAPDKSGLPSDRFSAERTGGSVSTLTIQRTQQEDSAVYLCASSLLATSYEQYFGPGTRLTVT.

This clonotype has a handful of counts. The chain has TRBV4-1 and TRBJ2-1; 10 bases map to TRBD2. CDR1 is MGHRA, CDR2 YSYEKL, per germline. Losses at the gene ends were 1 base for V and 8 bases for J; bases not matched to a gene: 11. This CDR3 is 17 amino acids long. DNA of the CDR3: TGCGCCAGCAGCCAAGGACCCCTAGCGGGGGCGTGGGATGAGCAGTTCTTC. The encoded protein is CASSQGPLAGAWDEQFF.

This clonotype was picked up one time. V is TRBV5-1 and J is TRBJ2-7; 8 positions match TRBD2. The CDR3 is 14 residues long. Germline V CDR1 and CDR2: SGHRS, YFSETQ. V dropped 9 bases and J dropped 7; count of bases not matched to a gene: 15. CDR3 in DNA: TGCGCCAACAGACGGGGGGGCGCGCCTGGGGAGCAGTACTTC. Amino acid sequence: CANRRGGAPGEQYF.

The chain employs TRBV6-1 and TRBJ2-7; 11 bases align to TRBD2. Germline V gene data show CDR1 as MNHNS and CDR2 as SASEGT. The V gene end was trimmed by 7 bases and the J gene end by 4 bases; junction bases not matched to a gene: 9. CDR3 length: 15 amino acids. The CDR3 DNA sequence: TGTGCCAGCACAGTCACGGGACTAGCGGAATACGAGCAGTACTTC. Its translation is CASTVTGLAEYEQYF.

The V and J genes are TRBV5-1 and TRBJ2-7; no clear D. The V end lost 8 bases, the J end lost 3 bases, and 15 bases lay between the germline ends. CDR1 and CDR2 from the germline V gene are SGHRS and YFSETQ. The CDR3 has 13 amino acids. The CDR3 spells CASKGPNSYEQYF. The CDR3 bases are TGCGCCAGTAAAGGACCGAATAGCTACGAGCAGTACTTC. Together with reference TRBV5-1 and TRBJ2-7, the CDR3 gives the full variable domain: KAGVTQTPRYLIKTRGQQVTLSCSPISGHRSVSWYQQTPGQGLQFLFEYFSETQRNKGNFPGRFSGRQFSNSRSEMNVSTLELGDSALYLCASKGPNSYEQYFGPGTRLTVT.

V is TRBV18 and J is TRBJ2-3; 9 positions agree with TRBD2. Germline V CDR1 and CDR2: KGHSH, LQKENI. The CDR3 spans 16 residues. V shed 3 bases, J shed 0 bases, and the junction held 4 bases outside the gene matches. CDR3 sequence reads: CASSPGLATSTDTQYF. The CDR3 DNA follows: TGTGCCAGCTCACCTGGACTAGCGACTAGCACAGATACGCAGTATTTT.

This clonotype was detected a few times. The V gene is TRBV12-3 or TRBV12-4, the J gene TRBJ2-7, with 7 bases aligning to TRBD1. The trim removed 6 bases at V and 0 bases at J, leaving 8 bases unmatched. The CDR3 extends over 15 amino acids. CDR3 residues: CASSPRTGASYEQYF. The CDR3 DNA follows: TGTGCCAGCAGCCCCCGGACAGGTGCCTCCTACGAGCAGTACTTC.

This chain links TRBV5-5 with TRBJ2-1, with no clear D. V lost 4 bases and J lost 10, with 12 bases in between. Germline V gives CDR1 SGHKS, CDR2 YYEKEE (reference sequence). The CDR3 runs 12 residues. This CDR3 reads CASSPVRYEQFF. CDR3 DNA: TGTGCCAGCAGCCCGGTCCGGTACGAGCAGTTCTTC.

V gene TRBV5-1 combines with J gene TRBJ2-1; 10 nucleotides align to TRBD2. CDR1 is SGHRS, CDR2 YFSETQ, per germline. Germline trimming cut 3 bases from V and 5 bases from J; bases unmatched to any gene: 11. This CDR3 region has 17 residues. CDR3 protein: CASSWSPSGSQNNEQFF. The CDR3, as DNA: TGCGCCAGCAGCTGGAGCCCTAGCGGGAGTCAGAACAATGAGCAGTTCTTC.

This chain connects TRBV10-3 to TRBJ2-3; 8 nucleotides match TRBD2. V lost 4 bases, J lost 0 bases, and 3 bases stayed unmatched. Germline CDR1 is ENHRY and CDR2 is SYGVKD. This CDR3 has 15 amino acids. CDR3: CAISAAGGSTDTQYF. The CDR3 nucleotides read TGTGCCATCAGTGCCGCGGGGGGAAGCACAGATACGCAGTATTTT.

The table lists this clonotype with a few counts. The chain joins TRBV24-1 to TRBJ2-7; 9 bases match TRBD1. The V gene's germline CDR1 is KGHDR and CDR2 SFDVKD. The CDR3 runs to 16 residues. V dropped 4 bases and J dropped 4; count of bases not matched to a gene: 10. The CDR3 nucleotides are TGTGCCACCAGTGACCCAATGGACAGGGGAGGATACGAGCAGTACTTC. This encodes CATSDPMDRGGYEQYF.

The genes are TRBV5-1 and TRBJ2-3, with 8 bases that match TRBD2. The V gene end was trimmed by 0 bases and the J gene end by 2 bases; junction bases not matched to a gene: 17. Germline CDR1 is SGHRS and CDR2 is YFSETQ. This CDR3 has 20 residues. Written as DNA, the CDR3 is TGCGCCAGCAGCTTGGAGGGGACTAGTAATAGCGTTGGAGACACAGATACGCAGTATTTT. It translates to CASSLEGTSNSVGDTDTQYF.

The V call is TRBV24-1, the J call TRBJ2-1; TRBD2 aligns across 9 bases. CDR1 and CDR2 (germline): KGHDR, SFDVKD. CDR3 length: 16 residues. J was trimmed by 0 bases and V by 4 bases; bases with no gene match: 3. This CDR3 reads CATSDFSGSSYNEQFF. The CDR3 nucleotides read TGTGCCACCAGTGACTTTAGCGGGAGCTCCTACAATGAGCAGTTCTTC.

This clonotype showed up just a few times. The rearrangement links TRBV6-1 to TRBJ2-2; tentatively, D is TRBD1 or TRBD2 (5 bases each). V lost 5 bases and J 2 bases, leaving 21 bases between the germline ends. There are 18 residues in the CDR3. CDR1 is MNHNS, CDR2 SASEGT, per germline. The CDR3 DNA follows: TGTGCCAGCAGTCCCAACTTTTTCAGGGAGAGAAACACCGGGGAGCTGTTTTTT. Its protein product is CASSPNFFRERNTGELFF.

The V call is TRBV3-1, the J call TRBJ2-2; tentatively, D is TRBD2 (5 bases). CDR1 LGHDT and CDR2 YNNKEL come from the germline V gene (reference sequence). This CDR3 comprises 15 residues. Trimming shortened V by 0 bases and J by 5 bases, and 10 bases separated the two germline ends. The CDR3, as DNA: TGTGCCAGCAGCCAAGATCAGCCGGGGACCGGGGAGCTGTTTTTT. It yields the protein CASSQDQPGTGELFF.

V and J are TRBV20-1 and TRBJ2-7; D is uncertain. Trimming took off 4 bases at V and 5 bases at J, with 12 bases between the two ends. The germline CDR1 and CDR2 sequences are DFQATT and SNEGSKA (reference sequence). The CDR3 is 12 amino acids. The CDR3 sequence: CSANRLGNEQYF. For the CDR3, the DNA is TGCAGTGCTAACCGACTTGGGAACGAGCAGTACTTC.

This clonotype was seen repeatedly, ten times or more. The rearrangement joins TRBV5-1 to TRBJ1-6; D unresolved. The CDR3 sequence is 12 residues long. V lost 4 bases and J lost 8, with 7 bases in between. Per the germline V gene, CDR1 is SGHRS and CDR2 is YFSETQ. CDR3 in amino acids: CASSNGDSPLHF. The CDR3 bases are TGCGCCAGCAGCAACGGTGATTCACCCCTCCACTTT.

The V call is TRBV6-4, the J call TRBJ2-1; D might be TRBD2 (6 bases). The V gene lost 5 bases and the J gene lost 9 bases, with 14 bases spanning the gap. CDR1 MRHNA and CDR2 SNTAGT come from the germline V gene. The CDR3 consists of 13 residues. DNA for the CDR3: TGTGCCAGCAGTCGGGAGTCACGGGGTGAGCAGTTCTTC. It codes for CASSRESRGEQFF.

This clonotype was detected a few times. The chain is built from TRBV29-1 and TRBJ2-2; D gene uncertain. Germline V gene sequence: CDR1 SQVTM, CDR2 ANQGSEA. The CDR3 is 13 amino acids. The V end was cut by 3 bases, the J end by 0 bases, with 5 bases between. Here the CDR3 reads CSVDSANTGELFF. Here the CDR3 DNA reads TGCAGCGTTGACAGCGCGAACACCGGGGAGCTGTTTTTT.

Here the CDR3 reads CASVRGARNTGELFF. As DNA, the CDR3 is TGTGCCAGCGTTAGGGGGGCGCGAAACACCGGGGAGCTGTTTTTT. The chain uses TRBV13 and TRBJ2-2, with D possibly being TRBD1 or TRBD2 (6 bases each). Trimming shortened V by 8 bases and J by 2 bases, and 15 bases separated the two germline ends. Germline assignment: CDR1 PRHDT and CDR2 FYEKMQ (reference sequence). This CDR3 is 15 amino acids long.

This clonotype was detected a few times. V and J are TRBV6-2 or TRBV6-3 and TRBJ2-7; weak D call: TRBD2 (6 bases). CDR1 MNHEY and CDR2 SVGEGT come from the germline V gene. With 8 bases removed from V and 2 bases from J, the gap between germline ends came to 10 bases. The CDR3 sequence is 12 residues long. CDR3 amino acids: CASGRTTYEQYF. The CDR3 bases are TGTGCCAGCGGGAGGACAACCTACGAGCAGTACTTC.

This clonotype was seen only a few times. The J gene is TRBJ2-1, the V gene TRBV11-2; perhaps TRBD1 as D (7 bases). The V end was cut by 7 bases, the J end by 7 bases, with 32 bases between. CDR1 and CDR2 from the germline V gene are SGHAT and FQNNGV. The CDR3 covers 19 residues. The DNA of the CDR3 is TGTGCCAGCACCCCGTCGTCCAACCGACAGGGTACCGGGAGTAATGAGCAGTTCTTC. The encoded protein is CASTPSSNRQGTGSNEQFF. The whole variable domain, remainder taken from reference TRBV11-2 and TRBJ2-1, is EAGVAQSPRYKIIEKRQSVAFWCNPISGHATLYWYQQILGQGPKLLIQFQNNGVVDDSQLPKDRFSAERLKGVDSTLKIQPAKLEDSAVYLCASTPSSNRQGTGSNEQFFGPGTRLTVL.

V is TRBV9 and J is TRBJ2-3; no clear D. CDR3 length: 17 residues. Germline V lookup: CDR1 SGDLS, CDR2 YYNGEE. Deletions cut 3 bases from V and 4 bases from J, with 21 bases between. As DNA, the CDR3 is TGTGCCAGCAGCGCGACACCACCCTGGACCGTTTCAGATACGCAGTATTTT. Amino acids: CASSATPPWTVSDTQYF.

The chain links TRBV12-3 or TRBV12-4 to TRBJ2-2, with TRBD2 matching over 7 bases. The CDR3 length is 14 residues. The V segment lost 5 bases and the J segment 8 bases; nucleotides outside the gene matches: 8. CDR3: CASSPPGGLGELFF. DNA for the CDR3: TGTGCCAGCAGTCCACCGGGAGGACTGGGGGAGCTGTTTTTT.